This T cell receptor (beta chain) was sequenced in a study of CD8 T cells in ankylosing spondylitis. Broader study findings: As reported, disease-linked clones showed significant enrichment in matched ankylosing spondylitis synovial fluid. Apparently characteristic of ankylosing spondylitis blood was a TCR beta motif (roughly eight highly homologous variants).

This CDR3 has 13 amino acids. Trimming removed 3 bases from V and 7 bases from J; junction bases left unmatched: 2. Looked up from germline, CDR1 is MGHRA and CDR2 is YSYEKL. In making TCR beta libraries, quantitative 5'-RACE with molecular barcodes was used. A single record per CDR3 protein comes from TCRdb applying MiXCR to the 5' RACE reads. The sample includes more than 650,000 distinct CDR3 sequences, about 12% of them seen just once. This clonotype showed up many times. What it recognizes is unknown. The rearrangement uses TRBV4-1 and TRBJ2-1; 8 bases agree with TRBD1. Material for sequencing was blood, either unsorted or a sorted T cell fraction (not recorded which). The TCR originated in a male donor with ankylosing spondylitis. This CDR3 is CASSQDRVNEQFF. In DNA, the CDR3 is TGCGCCAGCAGCCAGGACAGGGTTAATGAGCAGTTCTTC.